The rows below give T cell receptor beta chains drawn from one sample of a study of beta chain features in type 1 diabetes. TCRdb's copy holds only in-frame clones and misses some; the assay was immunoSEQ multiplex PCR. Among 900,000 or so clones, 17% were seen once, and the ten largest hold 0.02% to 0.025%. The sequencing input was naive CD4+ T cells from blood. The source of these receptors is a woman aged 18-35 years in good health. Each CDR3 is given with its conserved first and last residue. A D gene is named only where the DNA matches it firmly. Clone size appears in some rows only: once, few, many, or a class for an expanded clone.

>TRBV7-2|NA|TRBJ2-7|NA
TGTGCCAGCAGCTTATGGGGGAACTCCTACGAGCAGTACTTC
CASSLWGNSYEQYF
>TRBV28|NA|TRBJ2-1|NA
TGTGCCAGCAGCACTATAAAGAGTAAAAACAATGAGCAGTTCTTC
CASSTIKSKNNEQFF
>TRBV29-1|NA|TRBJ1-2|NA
TGCAGCGTTGAAATCGTAAGGACAGTAGGCTATGGCTACACCTTC
CSVEIVRTVGYGYTF
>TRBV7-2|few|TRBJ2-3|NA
TGTGCCAGCAGCTTATGGGCAGATACGCAGTATTTT
CASSLWADTQYF
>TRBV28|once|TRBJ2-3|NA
TGTGCCATCGAGACAGGAGCCAGCACAGATACGCAGTATTTT
CAIETGASTDTQYF
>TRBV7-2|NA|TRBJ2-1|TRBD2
TGTGCCAGCAGCTTAGCGCCAGGGACTAGCGGGACCTACAATGAGCAGTTCTTC
CASSLAPGTSGTYNEQFF
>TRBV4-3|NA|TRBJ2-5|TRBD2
TGCGCCAGCAGCCAAGAATTCGGGAGGGGCCAAGAGACCCAGTACTTC
CASSQEFGRGQETQYF
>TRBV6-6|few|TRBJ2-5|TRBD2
TGTGCCAGCAGTAATAGCGGGATCGGGGGAGAGACCCAGTACTTC
CASSNSGIGGETQYF
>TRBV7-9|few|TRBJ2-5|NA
TGTGCCAGCAGCTCACAGCGGGAGACCCAGTACTTC
CASSSQRETQYF
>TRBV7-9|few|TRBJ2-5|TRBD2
TGTGCCAGCAGCCGGGGAGGGTCGGCGGAGACCCAGTACTTC
CASSRGGSAETQYF
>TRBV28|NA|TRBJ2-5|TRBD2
TGTGCCAGCAGTCTAGTAGCGGGAGCGGAGACCCAGTACTTC
CASSLVAGAETQYF